This TCR beta chain was captured by sequencing in a study of tumor-infiltrating lymphocytes in primary liver carcinoma. In the study overall: Stage T1-T3 N0M0 tumors measured roughly 4.2 to 10 cm at most.

This CDR3 region has 13 residues. The V gene lost 9 bases and the J gene lost 5 bases, with 16 bases spanning the gap. From germline, CDR1 is MNHNS and CDR2 SASEGT. Alongside blood RNA obtained from unsorted whole blood, germline DNA was also extracted. Study results and caveats: Compared with blood, tumor repertoires held significantly more in their top 250 clones.

A constant-region primer served to make TCR beta cDNA from approximately 490 ng total RNA. TCR beta libraries came from three nested multiplex PCR rounds using slightly modified ARM-PCR. PCR rounds one and two used TRBV1-TRBV30 forward primers with a C-beta reverse primer for approximately 11 cycles each. TCRdb re-derived calls from the multiplex PCR reads in MiXCR, one entry per CDR3 protein. The sample includes about 210,000 distinct CDR3 sequences, approximately 65% of them seen just once. About this clonotype itself: The antigen remains undetermined.

The genes are TRBV6-1 and TRBJ2-5, with D possibly being TRBD2 (6 bases). This TCR was recovered from a woman aged 60 to 75 with primary liver carcinoma and hepatitis B virus infection. Sequenced: peripheral blood. Written as DNA, the CDR3 is TGTGCCAGTAGTTGGAGGGGCTCGGAGACCCAGTACTTC. Its translation is CASSWRGSETQYF.